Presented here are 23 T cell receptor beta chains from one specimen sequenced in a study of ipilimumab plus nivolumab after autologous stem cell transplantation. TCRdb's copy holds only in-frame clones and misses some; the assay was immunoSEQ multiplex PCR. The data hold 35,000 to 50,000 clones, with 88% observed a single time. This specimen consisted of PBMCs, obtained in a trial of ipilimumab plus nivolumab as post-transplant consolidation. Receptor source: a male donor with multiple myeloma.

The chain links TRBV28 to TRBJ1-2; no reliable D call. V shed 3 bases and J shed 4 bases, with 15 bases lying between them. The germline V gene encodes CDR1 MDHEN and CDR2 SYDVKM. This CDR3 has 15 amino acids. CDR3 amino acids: CASSFNEVWGYGYTF. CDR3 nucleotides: TGTGCCAGCAGTTTTAATGAGGTATGGGGCTATGGCTACACCTTC.

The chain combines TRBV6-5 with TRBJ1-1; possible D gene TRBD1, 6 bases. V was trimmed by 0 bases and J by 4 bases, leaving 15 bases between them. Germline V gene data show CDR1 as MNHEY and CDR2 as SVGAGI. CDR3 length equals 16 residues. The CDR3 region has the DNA TGTGCCAGCAGTTACTCCTTTTCCAGGGGTGGCACTGAAGCTTTCTTT. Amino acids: CASSYSFSRGGTEAFF.

CDR3 sequence reads: CASSAAWGLKETQYF. The CDR3 DNA reads TGTGCCAGCAGTGCCGCCTGGGGACTTAAAGAGACCCAGTACTTC. This chain joins TRBV25-1 and TRBJ2-5; possible D gene TRBD2, 6 bases. CDR1 is MGHDK, CDR2 SYGVNS, per germline. Trimming shortened V by 4 bases and J by 3 bases, and 15 bases separated the two germline ends. The length of the CDR3 is 15 residues.

The CDR3 DNA reads as TGTGCCTGGAGTGTCAGTAGAGAGCAGTACTTC. It specifies CAWSVSREQYF. This chain joins TRBV30 and TRBJ2-7; D remains ambiguous. The CDR3 loop spans 11 amino acids. In germline, CDR1 is GTSNPN, CDR2 SVGIG (reference sequence). The ends were cut back, 0 bases at V and 7 bases at J, with 7 bases in the middle.

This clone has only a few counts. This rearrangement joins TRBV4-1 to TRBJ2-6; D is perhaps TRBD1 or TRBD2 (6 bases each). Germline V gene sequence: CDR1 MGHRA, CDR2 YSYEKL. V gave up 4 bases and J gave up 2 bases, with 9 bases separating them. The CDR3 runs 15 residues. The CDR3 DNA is TGCGCCAGCAGCCGAGGGGGGACTGGGGCCAACGTCCTGACTTTC. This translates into CASSRGGTGANVLTF.

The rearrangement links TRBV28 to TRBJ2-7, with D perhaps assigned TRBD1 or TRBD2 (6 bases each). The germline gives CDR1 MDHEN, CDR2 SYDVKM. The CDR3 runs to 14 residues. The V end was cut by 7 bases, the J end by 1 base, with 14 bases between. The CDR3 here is CASIGSRGSYEQYF. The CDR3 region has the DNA TGTGCCAGCATCGGGAGCAGGGGATCCTACGAGCAGTACTTC.

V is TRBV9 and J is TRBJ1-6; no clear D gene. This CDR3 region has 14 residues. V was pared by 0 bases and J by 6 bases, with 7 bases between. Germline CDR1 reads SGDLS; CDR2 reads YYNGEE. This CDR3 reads CASSVGTPNSPLHF. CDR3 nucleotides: TGTGCCAGCAGCGTAGGAACACCTAATTCACCCCTCCACTTT.

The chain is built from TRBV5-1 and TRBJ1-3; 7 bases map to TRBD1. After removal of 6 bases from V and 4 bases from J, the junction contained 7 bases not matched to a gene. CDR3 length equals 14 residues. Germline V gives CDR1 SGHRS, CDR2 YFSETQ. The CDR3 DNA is TGCGCCAGCAAGGCCGGGACAGCAGGAAACACCATATATTTT. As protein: CASKAGTAGNTIYF.

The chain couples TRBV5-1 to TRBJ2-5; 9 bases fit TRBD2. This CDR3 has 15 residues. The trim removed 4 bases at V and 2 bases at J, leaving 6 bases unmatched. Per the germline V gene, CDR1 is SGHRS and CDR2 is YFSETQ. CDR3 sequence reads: CASSAVTSGQETQYF. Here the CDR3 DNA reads TGCGCCAGCAGCGCGGTGACTAGCGGACAAGAGACCCAGTACTTC.

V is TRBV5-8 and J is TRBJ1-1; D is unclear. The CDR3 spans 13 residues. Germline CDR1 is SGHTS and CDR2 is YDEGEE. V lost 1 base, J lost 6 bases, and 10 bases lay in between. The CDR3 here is CASSLYNLAEAFF. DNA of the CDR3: TGTGCCAGCAGCTTGTACAACCTGGCTGAAGCTTTCTTT.

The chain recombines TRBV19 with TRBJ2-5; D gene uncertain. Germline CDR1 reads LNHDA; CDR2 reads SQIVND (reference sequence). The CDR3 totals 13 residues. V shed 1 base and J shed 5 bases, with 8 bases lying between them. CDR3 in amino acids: CASSIVGQETQYF. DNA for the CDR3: TGTGCCAGTAGTATAGTCGGGCAGGAGACCCAGTACTTC.

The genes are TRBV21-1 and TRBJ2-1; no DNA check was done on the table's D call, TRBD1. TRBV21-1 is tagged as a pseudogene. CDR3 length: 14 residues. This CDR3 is CASSPQGFHNEQFF. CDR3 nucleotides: TGTGCCAGCAGCCCGCAGGGGTTCCACAATGAGCAGTTCTTC.

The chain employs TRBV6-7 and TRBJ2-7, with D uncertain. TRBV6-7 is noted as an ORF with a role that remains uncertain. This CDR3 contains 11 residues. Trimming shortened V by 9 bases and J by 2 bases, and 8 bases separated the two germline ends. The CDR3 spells CASSVPYEQYF. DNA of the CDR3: TGTGCCAGTAGTGTTCCCTACGAGCAGTACTTC.

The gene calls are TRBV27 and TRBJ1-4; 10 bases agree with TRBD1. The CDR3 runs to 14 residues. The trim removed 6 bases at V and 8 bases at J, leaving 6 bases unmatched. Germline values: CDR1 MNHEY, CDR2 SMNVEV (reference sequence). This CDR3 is CASSIRDRGEKLFF. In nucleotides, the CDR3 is TGTGCCAGCAGCATCCGGGACAGGGGCGAAAAACTGTTTTTT.

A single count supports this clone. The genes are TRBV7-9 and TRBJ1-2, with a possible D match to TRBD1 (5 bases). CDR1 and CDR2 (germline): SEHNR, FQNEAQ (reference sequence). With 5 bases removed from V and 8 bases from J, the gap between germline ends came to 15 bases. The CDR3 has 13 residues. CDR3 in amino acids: CASSPSRVRGYTF. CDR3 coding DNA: TGTGCCAGCAGCCCATCCAGGGTGAGAGGCTACACCTTC.

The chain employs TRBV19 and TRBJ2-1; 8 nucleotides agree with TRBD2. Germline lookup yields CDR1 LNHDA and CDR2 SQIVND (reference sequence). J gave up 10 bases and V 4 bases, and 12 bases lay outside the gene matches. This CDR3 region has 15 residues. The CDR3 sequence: CASSTPGLGSAEQFF. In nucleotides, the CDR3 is TGTGCCAGTAGTACTCCGGGACTAGGTTCCGCCGAGCAGTTCTTC. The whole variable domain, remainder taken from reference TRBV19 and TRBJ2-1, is DGGITQSPKYLFRKEGQNVTLSCEQNLNHDAMYWYRQDPGQGLRLIYYSQIVNDFQKGDIAEGYSVSREKKESFPLTVTSAQKNPTAFYLCASSTPGLGSAEQFFGPGTRLTVL.

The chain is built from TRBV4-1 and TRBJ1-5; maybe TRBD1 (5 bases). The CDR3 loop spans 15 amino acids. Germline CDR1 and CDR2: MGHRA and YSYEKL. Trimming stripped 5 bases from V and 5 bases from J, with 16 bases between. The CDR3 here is CASSKVGGADQPQHF. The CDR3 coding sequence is TGCGCCAGCAGCAAAGTCGGTGGGGCGGATCAGCCCCAGCATTTT.

CDR3 sequence (DNA): TGTGCCAGCAGCGGGCCCGGGACAGGGGCCGCCGAGCAGTACTTC. Residues: CASSGPGTGAAEQYF. The V call is TRBV5-6, the J call TRBJ2-7; 10 bases are shared with TRBD1. V gave up 4 bases and J gave up 6 bases; unmatched junction bases: 10. Germline CDR1 and CDR2: SGHDT and YYEEEE. CDR3 length equals 15 residues. Complete variable domain (other parts from reference TRBV5-6 and TRBJ2-7): DAGVTQSPTHLIKTRGQQVTLRCSPKSGHDTVSWYQQALGQGPQFIFQYYEEEERQRGNFPDRFSGHQFPNYSSELNVNALLLGDSALYLCASSGPGTGAAEQYFGPGTRLTVT.

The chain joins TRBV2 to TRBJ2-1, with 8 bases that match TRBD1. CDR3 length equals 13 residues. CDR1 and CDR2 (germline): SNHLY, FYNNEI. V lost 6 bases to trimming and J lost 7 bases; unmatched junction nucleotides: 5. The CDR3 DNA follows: TGTGCCAGCAGGGATCAGGGGGCTAATGAGCAGTTCTTC. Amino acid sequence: CASRDQGANEQFF. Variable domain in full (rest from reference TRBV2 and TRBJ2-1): EPEVTQTPSHQVTQMGQEVILRCVPISNHLYFYWYRQILGQKVEFLVSFYNNEISEKSEIFDDQFSVERPDGSNFTLKIRSTKLEDSAMYFCASRDQGANEQFFGPGTRLTVL.

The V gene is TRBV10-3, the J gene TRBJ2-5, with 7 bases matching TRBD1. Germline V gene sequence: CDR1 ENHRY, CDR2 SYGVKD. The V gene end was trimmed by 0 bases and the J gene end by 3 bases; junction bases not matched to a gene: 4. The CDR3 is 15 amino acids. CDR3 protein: CAISESARGKETQYF. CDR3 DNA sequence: TGTGCCATCAGTGAGTCAGCCAGGGGGAAAGAGACCCAGTACTTC.

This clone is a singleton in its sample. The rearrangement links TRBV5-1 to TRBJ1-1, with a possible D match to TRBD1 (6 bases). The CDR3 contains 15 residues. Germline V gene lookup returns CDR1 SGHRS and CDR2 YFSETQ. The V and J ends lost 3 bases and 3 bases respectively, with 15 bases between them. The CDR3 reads CASSSRGGGHTEAFF. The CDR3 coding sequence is TGCGCCAGCAGCTCGCGAGGAGGGGGTCACACTGAAGCTTTCTTT. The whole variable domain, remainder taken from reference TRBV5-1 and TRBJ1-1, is KAGVTQTPRYLIKTRGQQVTLSCSPISGHRSVSWYQQTPGQGLQFLFEYFSETQRNKGNFPGRFSGRQFSNSRSEMNVSTLELGDSALYLCASSSRGGGHTEAFFGQGTRLTVV.

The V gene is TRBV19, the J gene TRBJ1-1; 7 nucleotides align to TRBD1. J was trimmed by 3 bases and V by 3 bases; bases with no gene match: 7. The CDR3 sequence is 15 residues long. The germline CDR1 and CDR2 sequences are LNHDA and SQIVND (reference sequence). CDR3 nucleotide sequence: TGTGCCAGTAGTATTTGGGGGCAGGGGGACACTGAAGCTTTCTTT. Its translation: CASSIWGQGDTEAFF. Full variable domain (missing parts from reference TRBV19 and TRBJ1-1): DGGITQSPKYLFRKEGQNVTLSCEQNLNHDAMYWYRQDPGQGLRLIYYSQIVNDFQKGDIAEGYSVSREKKESFPLTVTSAQKNPTAFYLCASSIWGQGDTEAFFGQGTRLTVV.

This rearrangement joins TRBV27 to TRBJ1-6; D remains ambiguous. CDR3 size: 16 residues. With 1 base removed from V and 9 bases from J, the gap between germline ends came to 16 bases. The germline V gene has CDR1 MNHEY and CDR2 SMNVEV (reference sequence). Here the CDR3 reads CASSLYWESGTSPLHF. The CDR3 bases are TGTGCCAGCAGTTTATATTGGGAGTCGGGAACTTCACCCCTCCACTTT.